The clone carrying this T cell receptor beta chain has only a few counts. The same CDR3 also results from other DNA sequences found in this sample. Germline CDR1 is KGHSH and CDR2 is LQKENI. The J segment lost 4 bases and the V segment lost 1 base, leaving 3 bases of the junction unmatched. The CDR3 is 14 residues long. This record belongs to a study of PD-1 blockade in mismatch repair-deficient tumors. The assay was immunoSEQ multiplex PCR, and TCRdb's table has in-frame clones only and misses some. The sample holds roughly 120,000 clones, about nine tenths seen once. The chain couples TRBV18 to TRBJ2-7, with TRBD2 matching over 8 bases. This sequence was found in an adult with mismatch repair-deficient cancer. The sequencing used peripheral blood, collected approximately 70 weeks after starting pembrolizumab. CDR3 region: CASSPQREGYEQYF. CDR3 in DNA: TGTGCCAGCTCACCACAACGGGAGGGGTACGAGCAGTACTTC.